The 29 T cell receptor beta chains reported below all come from one sample, sequenced in a study of cytomegalovirus exposure and HLA in healthy donors. The PCR contained 60 Vbeta and 13 Jbeta primers. The method was immunoSEQ multiplex PCR; TCRdb's version includes in-frame clones alone and lacks a portion of them. The repertoire holds approximately 120,000 clones, around 73% seen once, with approximately 4.3% in the top ten. Sequencing used PBMCs. The receptors originated from a man aged 55-75 years in good health and CMV-seropositive.

The chain carries TRBV2 and TRBJ1-1; D is possibly TRBD1 (6 bases). Germline V gene lookup returns CDR1 SNHLY and CDR2 FYNNEI. V was cut by 8 bases and J by 2 bases, with 15 bases left in between. The CDR3 sequence is 14 residues long. The CDR3 protein is CASLEDSKNTEAFF. Here the CDR3 DNA reads TGTGCCAGCCTGGAGGACAGTAAAAACACTGAAGCTTTCTTT. The complete variable domain, with remaining parts taken from reference TRBV2 and TRBJ1-1, reads EPEVTQTPSHQVTQMGQEVILRCVPISNHLYFYWYRQILGQKVEFLVSFYNNEISEKSEIFDDQFSVERPDGSNFTLKIRSTKLEDSAMYFCASLEDSKNTEAFFGQGTRLTVV.

The chain recombines TRBV7-3 with TRBJ2-5; the D is unclear. Germline V lookup: CDR1 SGHTA, CDR2 FQGTGA. This CDR3 contains 13 residues. V dropped 6 bases and J dropped 5 bases, with 13 bases sitting between them. For the CDR3, the DNA is TGTGCCAGCAGTCCCGGGTCCTCGGAGACCCAGTACTTC. Its translation: CASSPGSSETQYF.

The V and J genes are TRBV15 and TRBJ1-5; TRBD1 aligns across 8 bases. The junction had 11 bases not matched to a gene; V was cut back by 0 bases and J by 7 bases. This CDR3 has 17 amino acids. The germline V gene has CDR1 LNHNV and CDR2 YYDKDF (reference sequence). The CDR3, as DNA: TGTGCCACCAGCAGAGATCCCGCCAGGGGGCTACGGCAGCCCCAGCATTTT. Its protein product is CATSRDPARGLRQPQHF.

The chain employs TRBV27 and TRBJ1-1; D possibly corresponds to TRBD1 (6 bases). CDR3 length: 15 residues. Trimming shortened V by 2 bases and J by 4 bases, and 14 bases separated the two germline ends. The V gene's germline CDR1 is MNHEY and CDR2 SMNVEV (reference sequence). Here the CDR3 DNA reads TGTGCCAGCAGTTTAACTTGGGACACTGGCACTGAAGCTTTCTTT. Its protein is CASSLTWDTGTEAFF.

The J gene is TRBJ2-3, the V gene TRBV30; D is uncertain. V lost 4 bases to trimming and J lost 5 bases, with 10 bases between them. CDR1 GTSNPN and CDR2 SVGIG come from the germline V gene (reference sequence). The CDR3 spans 12 residues. CDR3 sequence: CAWTPGRDTQYF. Here the CDR3 DNA reads TGTGCCTGGACCCCAGGTAGAGATACGCAGTATTTT.

This clone was picked up a small number of times. The genes are TRBV19 and TRBJ1-1; weak D call: TRBD1 (5 bases). V was clipped by 4 bases and J by 6 bases, with 15 bases between them. Germline V gene lookup returns CDR1 LNHDA and CDR2 SQIVND (reference sequence). The CDR3 extends over 14 amino acids. The CDR3 reads CASSSGATSAEAFF. In nucleotides, the CDR3 is TGTGCCAGTAGTAGCGGGGCGACGAGTGCTGAAGCTTTCTTT.

The CDR3 protein is CAWSLNSPNSPLHF. CDR3 in DNA: TGTGCCTGGAGTCTCAACAGTCCTAATTCACCCCTCCACTTT. V and J are TRBV30 and TRBJ1-6, with D uncertain. The CDR3 spans 14 residues. V was clipped by 2 bases and J by 6 bases, with 11 bases between them. Germline V gene lookup returns CDR1 GTSNPN and CDR2 SVGIG (reference sequence).

The sample holds a few counts of this clone. This sequence joins TRBV27 and TRBJ1-3; D not resolved. The CDR3 spans 14 residues. Trimming cost V 0 bases and J 9 bases, with 12 bases left between them. Germline V gives CDR1 MNHEY, CDR2 SMNVEV (reference sequence). The CDR3 spells CASSLSKGRGTIYF. In DNA form, the CDR3 reads TGTGCCAGCAGTTTATCGAAAGGGCGGGGCACCATATATTTT.

The chain joins TRBV14 to TRBJ1-2; 8 nucleotides match TRBD1. The V segment lost 6 bases and the J segment 1 base; nucleotides outside the gene matches: 10. CDR3 length equals 16 residues. CDR1 is SGHDN, CDR2 FVKESK, per germline. CDR3 protein: CASRPTADRDNYGYTF. The DNA for the CDR3 is TGTGCCAGCAGGCCAACCGCGGACAGGGATAACTATGGCTACACCTTC.

This chain connects TRBV28 to TRBJ2-2; a possible D gene is TRBD1 (7 bases). This CDR3 contains 18 residues. Germline V gene sequence: CDR1 MDHEN, CDR2 SYDVKM. V gave up 3 bases and J gave up 6 bases, with 23 bases separating them. The CDR3 reads CASSFMRRGLLDSGELFF. CDR3 DNA: TGTGCCAGCAGTTTCATGCGGAGGGGGCTGCTGGACTCCGGGGAGCTGTTTTTT.

The J gene is TRBJ1-5, the V gene TRBV6-5; D is possibly TRBD1 (6 bases). Germline CDR1 MNHEY, CDR2 SVGAGI. The CDR3 has 14 residues. V was trimmed by 5 bases and J by 1 base, leaving 9 bases between them. This CDR3 is CASSGTTSNQPQHF. CDR3 in DNA: TGTGCCAGCAGTGGGACAACCAGCAATCAGCCCCAGCATTTT.

This clone has only a few counts. The rearrangement links TRBV5-1 to TRBJ2-7, with D unclear. The germline V gene encodes CDR1 SGHRS and CDR2 YFSETQ. The CDR3 totals 12 residues. V was pared by 7 bases and J by 6 bases, with 14 bases between. CDR3 sequence: CASYASRGEQYF. Written as DNA, the CDR3 is TGCGCCAGCTACGCCTCCCGAGGCGAGCAGTACTTC.

As DNA, the CDR3 is TGTGCGACGGGTAGGAGCGGCGGAGAGACCCAGTACTTC. Translation: CATGRSGGETQYF. The V gene is TRBV25-1, the J gene TRBJ2-7; D is perhaps TRBD2 (5 bases). The J call is in doubt because the DNA end fits TRBJ2-5 better. The CDR3 is made up of 13 amino acids. Looked up from germline, CDR1 is MGHDK and CDR2 is SYGVNS.

This clone was seen a handful of times. The chain recombines TRBV5-1 with TRBJ2-5, with D hard to call. The CDR3 spans 14 residues. V lost 4 bases and J lost 1, with 11 bases in between. Germline V CDR1 and CDR2: SGHRS, YFSETQ. The CDR3 loop is CASSDRNSQETQYF. The CDR3 DNA sequence: TGCGCCAGCAGCGACCGGAACAGCCAAGAGACCCAGTACTTC.

This clone occurred once. V usage is TRBV27 and J usage is TRBJ2-2, with D perhaps matching TRBD1 (5 bases). Germline V gene lookup returns CDR1 MNHEY and CDR2 SMNVEV (reference sequence). V was clipped by 6 bases and J by 7 bases, with 18 bases between them. The CDR3 extends over 15 amino acids. The CDR3 sequence is CASSPSGWGSGELFF. The CDR3 bases are TGTGCCAGCAGCCCCTCAGGGTGGGGTAGCGGGGAGCTGTTTTTT.

The V and J genes are TRBV7-6 and TRBJ1-4; 8 bases line up with TRBD1. The germline gives CDR1 SGHVS, CDR2 FNYEAQ. The CDR3 is 13 residues long. Unmatched junction bases numbered 1, after V lost 5 bases and J lost 5 bases. CDR3 amino acids: CASSDRGNEKLFF. CDR3 nucleotide sequence: TGTGCCAGCAGCGACAGGGGCAATGAAAAACTGTTTTTT.

This chain uses TRBV5-1 with TRBJ2-5, with a weak D call TRBD1 (6 bases). The V gene lost 5 bases and the J gene lost 2 bases, with 10 bases spanning the gap. Germline V gives CDR1 SGHRS, CDR2 YFSETQ. This CDR3 region has 13 residues. The CDR3: CASRRQEQETQYF. CDR3 nucleotide sequence: TGCGCCAGCAGAAGACAGGAGCAAGAGACCCAGTACTTC. Supplemented by reference TRBV5-1 and TRBJ2-5, the full variable domain reads KAGVTQTPRYLIKTRGQQVTLSCSPISGHRSVSWYQQTPGQGLQFLFEYFSETQRNKGNFPGRFSGRQFSNSRSEMNVSTLELGDSALYLCASRRQEQETQYFGPGTRLLVL.

This clone was seen a few times. DNA of the CDR3: TGTGCCATCAGTGCACAGGGCTTAAACTACGAGCAGTACTTC. Translated: CAISAQGLNYEQYF. The V gene is TRBV10-3, the J gene TRBJ2-7, with TRBD1 as a possible D gene (6 bases). The CDR3 spans 14 residues. Germline V gene sequence: CDR1 ENHRY, CDR2 SYGVKD. V lost 4 bases, J lost 3 bases, and 13 bases lay in between.

The V gene is TRBV11-3, the J gene TRBJ1-1, with D perhaps matching TRBD1 (5 bases). Germline V gene sequence: CDR1 SGHNT, CDR2 YENEEA. The CDR3 extends over 15 amino acids. Trimming left V 0 bases short and J 5 bases short, with 13 bases between. Here the CDR3 DNA reads TGTGCCAGCAGCTTAGATGGCCAGGGTAGTACTGAAGCTTTCTTT. It is translated as CASSLDGQGSTEAFF.

V gene TRBV7-3 combines with J gene TRBJ1-5; a weak D match, TRBD1 (5 bases). The V gene's germline CDR1 is SGHTA and CDR2 FQGTGA. The V end lost 5 bases, the J end lost 5 bases, and 13 bases lay between the germline ends. There are 14 residues in the CDR3. This chain's CDR3 is CASSGDSRYQPQHF. In DNA, the CDR3 is TGTGCCAGCAGCGGTGACAGTCGTTATCAGCCCCAGCATTTT.

The chain combines TRBV4-2 with TRBJ2-3; 12 bases line up with TRBD2. This CDR3 region has 17 residues. V lost 1 base, J lost 4 bases, and 6 bases stayed unmatched. Germline CDR1 LGHNA, CDR2 YNFKEQ. CDR3 coding DNA: TGTGCCAGCAGCCAAGCGACTAGCGGGGGTGGGGCAGATACGCAGTATTTT. It is translated as CASSQATSGGGADTQYF.

The gene calls are TRBV4-1 and TRBJ1-2, with TRBD1 matching over 8 bases. This CDR3 is 16 amino acids long. The junction had 14 bases not matched to a gene; V was cut back by 3 bases and J by 8 bases. The V gene's germline CDR1 is MGHRA and CDR2 YSYEKL. CDR3 in DNA: TGCGCCAGCAGCCAGCTACCAGGCCCAGGGGGCGGGGGCTACACCTTC. Its translation is CASSQLPGPGGGGYTF.

This clone was counted a single time. The J gene is TRBJ2-1, the V gene TRBV29-1; 8 bases match TRBD2. This CDR3 is built from 14 residues. After removal of 5 bases from V and 1 base from J, the junction contained 4 bases not matched to a gene. The germline CDR1 and CDR2 sequences are SQVTM and ANQGSEA. CDR3 DNA sequence: TGCAGCGTTTGGCCGGGGGGGTCCTACAATGAGCAGTTCTTC. Its protein product is CSVWPGGSYNEQFF.

The chain employs TRBV25-1 and TRBJ2-3, with 10 bases fitting TRBD1. The CDR3 runs to 17 residues. J gave up 0 bases and V 4 bases, and 7 bases lay outside the gene matches. Germline V gene data show CDR1 as MGHDK and CDR2 as SYGVNS. CDR3 protein: CASSGDRGPASTDTQYF. The CDR3 nucleotides are TGTGCCAGCAGTGGAGACAGGGGGCCGGCTAGCACAGATACGCAGTATTTT.

The V call is TRBV7-2, the J call TRBJ1-6; 8 bases line up with TRBD1. This CDR3 has 15 residues. Looked up from germline, CDR1 is SGHTA and CDR2 is FQGNSA. The ends lost 4 bases at V and 9 bases at J; junction bases unmatched: 8. The CDR3 sequence is CASSYQGAQSSPLHF. The CDR3 DNA reads TGTGCCAGCAGCTATCAGGGGGCGCAGAGTTCACCCCTCCACTTT.

The CDR3 nucleotides read TGTGCCAGCAGCTTATTGGGCGAACAGGGGAGGAACGAGCAGTACTTC. Its translation: CASSLLGEQGRNEQYF. The J gene is TRBJ2-7, the V gene TRBV7-6, with a weak D call TRBD1 (7 bases). This CDR3 region has 16 residues. Deletions cut 2 bases from V and 5 bases from J, with 19 bases between. CDR1 and CDR2 from the germline V gene are SGHVS and FNYEAQ.

The chain couples TRBV5-1 to TRBJ2-2; the match to TRBD1 covers 7 bases. Unmatched junction bases numbered 15, after V lost 7 bases and J lost 0 bases. The CDR3 loop spans 18 amino acids. Germline loops: CDR1 SGHRS, CDR2 YFSETQ. CDR3 residues: CASCVKSGGFANTGELFF. The CDR3 nucleotides are TGCGCCAGCTGCGTGAAGTCAGGGGGTTTCGCGAACACCGGGGAGCTGTTTTTT.

This clone occurred once. The chain joins TRBV5-1 to TRBJ2-4; TRBD1 agrees at 7 bases. This CDR3 region has 14 residues. The germline V gene encodes CDR1 SGHRS and CDR2 YFSETQ. The trim removed 4 bases at V and 6 bases at J, leaving 7 bases unmatched. The DNA for the CDR3 is TGCGCCAGCAGCACACAGGGGAGCGGAAACATTCAGTACTTC. The encoded protein is CASSTQGSGNIQYF.

This clone was seen only a few times. The chain carries TRBV7-2 and TRBJ1-5; D is unclear. V lost 5 bases and J lost 0, with 2 bases in between. The CDR3 sequence is 12 residues long. Germline values: CDR1 SGHTA, CDR2 FQGNSA. The CDR3 spells CASSHSNQPQHF. The DNA for the CDR3 is TGTGCCAGCAGCCATAGCAATCAGCCCCAGCATTTT.